The sample holds a few counts of the clone carrying this T cell receptor beta chain. Time point in this sample: newly diagnosed GD, antithyroid drugs for less than 3 months. Preparation of the TCR library used RNA extracted from PBMCs. The data originate from a study of regulatory T cells in long-lasting Graves disease. Study-wide context: Antithyroid drugs had been taken under 3 months by newly diagnosed Graves' patients.

Arm-PCR of CDR3 regions with iRepertoire HTBI primers generated TCR beta libraries. Using its own MiXCR run on the multiplex PCR reads, TCRdb lists one record per CDR3 protein. This table has around 460,000 distinct CDR3 sequences, 14% appearing once. V lost 3 bases and J lost 6; bases outside the gene matches: 2. CDR1 is SGHTA and CDR2 is FQGTGA in the germline V gene. The CDR3 is 13 amino acids. These data also formed part of another study, on T cells in Graves' hyperthyroidism and ophthalmopathy. Turning to that study: Patients counted as stable if ophthalmopathy did not develop within 18 months. Subjects aged 18 to 65 presented with newly diagnosed hyperthyroidism of less than 2 months' duration. Model predictions of ophthalmopathy came a median 6.5 months before onset.

The sample consisted of peripheral blood mononuclear cells (PBMCs), taken at new diagnosis, from a patient treated with antithyroid drugs. The receptor was isolated from a woman between 45 and 65 years old with Graves disease. The chain links TRBV7-3 to TRBJ2-7, with TRBD2 matching over 10 bases. This CDR3 is CASSLASGSEQYF. The CDR3 region has the DNA TGTGCCAGCAGCTTGGCTAGCGGGAGCGAGCAGTACTTC.